The clone carrying this TCR beta chain occurred many times. Its antigen is unknown. V trimming: 5 bases; J trimming: 0 bases; junction bases outside the gene matches: 7. CDR1 DFQATT and CDR2 SNEGSKA come from the germline V gene (reference sequence). The CDR3 loop spans 15 amino acids. As it was prepared, the TCRbeta library received unique molecular identifiers. TCRdb reprocessed the PCR reads via MiXCR and lists one record per CDR3 protein. Of 540,000 or so distinct CDR3 sequences in the sample, 23% were seen once. This sample stems from a study of T-cell reconstitution after alpha-beta-depleted transplantation in children. Points from the study as a whole: Surviving recipient cells, namely T cells and thymic progenitors, were the source of high day-60 TCRbeta diversity in some patients.

This clonotype was sampled from a boy younger than two who had a stem cell transplant for acute myeloid leukemia, so the T cells may come from the graft donor. The starting material was PBMCs, mostly from graft donor cells, obtained 360 days after TCRalphabeta/CD19-depleted stem cell transplant. The V call is TRBV20-1, the J call TRBJ2-3, with 8 bases identical to TRBD2. The chain's CDR3 is CSARRGLVSTDTQYF. CDR3 DNA: TGCAGTGCTCGGAGGGGACTAGTGAGCACAGATACGCAGTATTTT.